These 5 T cell receptor beta chains originate from one sample sequenced in a study of cytomegalovirus exposure and HLA in healthy donors. Primers included in the PCR were 60 Vbeta and 13 Jbeta primers. The method was immunoSEQ multiplex PCR; TCRdb's version includes in-frame clones alone and lacks a portion of them. Of approximately 110,000 clones in the sample, 77% were seen once. Material: PBMCs. The receptor source for this set is a human donor in good health.

V is TRBV11-3 and J is TRBJ2-1; TRBD2 matches 11 bases. The CDR3 is made up of 16 amino acids. V lost 4 bases to trimming and J lost 2 bases; unmatched junction nucleotides: 4. CDR1 is SGHNT, CDR2 YENEEA, per germline. The CDR3 region has the DNA TGTGCCAGCAGCTCCTATAGCGGGAGGGCCTACAATGAGCAGTTCTTC. Translation gives CASSSYSGRAYNEQFF.

This clone was seen a single time. The V and J genes are TRBV10-3 and TRBJ2-3, with 13 nucleotides matching TRBD2. CDR1 is ENHRY and CDR2 is SYGVKD in the germline V gene. J gave up 1 base and V 6 bases, and 4 bases lay outside the gene matches. CDR3 length: 16 amino acids. CDR3 nucleotide sequence: TGTGCCATCAGGGGAGGACTAGCGGGAGGCACAGATACGCAGTATTTT. As protein: CAIRGGLAGGTDTQYF.

In this sample, this clone turned up once. V gene TRBV5-8 combines with J gene TRBJ2-1, with 13 positions matching TRBD2. Germline-derived CDR1 and CDR2 are SGHTS and YDEGEE. The ends lost 7 bases at V and 7 bases at J; junction bases unmatched: 11. This CDR3 has 16 amino acids. The CDR3 spells CASFLMWTSGSNEQFF. CDR3 DNA: TGTGCCAGCTTTTTAATGTGGACTAGCGGGAGTAATGAGCAGTTCTTC. The full variable domain, with the rest looked up from reference TRBV5-8 and TRBJ2-1, is EAGVTQSPTHLIKTRGQQATLRCSPISGHTSVYWYQQALGLGLQFLLWYDEGEERNRGNFPPRFSGRQFPNYSSELNVNALELEDSALYLCASFLMWTSGSNEQFFGPGTRLTVL.

The chain couples TRBV5-1 to TRBJ2-1; D may be TRBD2 (6 bases). V dropped 3 bases and J dropped 10 bases, with 20 bases sitting between them. The CDR3 loop spans 15 amino acids. Germline CDR1 SGHRS, CDR2 YFSETQ. CDR3 sequence reads: CASSYTGTSSREQFF. CDR3 coding DNA: TGCGCCAGCAGCTATACCGGGACTTCTAGCAGAGAGCAGTTCTTC. Supplemented by reference TRBV5-1 and TRBJ2-1, the full variable domain reads KAGVTQTPRYLIKTRGQQVTLSCSPISGHRSVSWYQQTPGQGLQFLFEYFSETQRNKGNFPGRFSGRQFSNSRSEMNVSTLELGDSALYLCASSYTGTSSREQFFGPGTRLTVL.

The genes are TRBV2 and TRBJ1-3; D is unclear. The CDR3 has 16 residues. The germline V and J ends were trimmed by 5 bases and 1 base, with 15 bases remaining between them. Germline assignment: CDR1 SNHLY and CDR2 FYNNEI. The CDR3: CASSRLLTLSGNTIYF. The CDR3 DNA reads TGTGCCAGCAGTCGGCTCTTGACATTATCTGGAAACACCATATATTTT.